This T cell receptor (beta chain) was sequenced for a study of CD8+CD57+ T cells in acquired aplastic anemia. Germline V gene sequence: CDR1 DFQATT, CDR2 SNEGSKA (reference sequence). There are 10 residues in the CDR3. Trimming took 4 bases from V and 5 from J, leaving 3 bases between them. Investigators profiled TCR beta VDJ and CDR3 from genomic DNA template. TCRdb processed the reads anew with MiXCR; each CDR3 protein has one entry. This sample carries about 160,000 distinct CDR3 sequences, 70% to 75% of them seen once, and the ten largest clones take 35% to 60%. Those patients picked for sequencing had displayed CD8+CD57+ cell expansion on flow cytometry.

The source is a human donor with aplastic anemia. The chain combines TRBV20-1 with TRBJ2-1; no reliable D call. Specimen: sorted CD4+, CD8+, or CD8+CD57+ T cells (not recorded which) from PBMCs. The CDR3 spells CSANDNEQFF. Here the CDR3 DNA reads TGCAGTGCTAATGACAATGAGCAGTTCTTC.